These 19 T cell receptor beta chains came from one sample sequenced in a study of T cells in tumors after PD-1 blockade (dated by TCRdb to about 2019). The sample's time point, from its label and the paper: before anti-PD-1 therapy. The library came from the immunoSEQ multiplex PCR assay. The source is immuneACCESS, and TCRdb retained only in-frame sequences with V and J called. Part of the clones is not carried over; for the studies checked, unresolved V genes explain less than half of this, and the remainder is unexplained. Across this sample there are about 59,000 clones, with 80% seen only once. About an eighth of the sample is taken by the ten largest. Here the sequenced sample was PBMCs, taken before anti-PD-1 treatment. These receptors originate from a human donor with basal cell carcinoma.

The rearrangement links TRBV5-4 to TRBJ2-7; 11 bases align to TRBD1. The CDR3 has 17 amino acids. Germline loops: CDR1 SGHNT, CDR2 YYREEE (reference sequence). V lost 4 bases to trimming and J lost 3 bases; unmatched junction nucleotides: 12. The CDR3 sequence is CASSPGMDRGPNYEQYF. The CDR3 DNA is TGTGCCAGCAGCCCTGGAATGGACAGGGGGCCCAACTACGAGCAGTACTTC.

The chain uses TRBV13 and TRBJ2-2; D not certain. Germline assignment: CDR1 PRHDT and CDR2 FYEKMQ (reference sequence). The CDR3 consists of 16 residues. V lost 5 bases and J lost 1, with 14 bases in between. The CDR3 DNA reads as TGTGCCAGCAGCGTCTCGTTCCACATGAACACCGGGGAGCTGTTTTTT. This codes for CASSVSFHMNTGELFF.

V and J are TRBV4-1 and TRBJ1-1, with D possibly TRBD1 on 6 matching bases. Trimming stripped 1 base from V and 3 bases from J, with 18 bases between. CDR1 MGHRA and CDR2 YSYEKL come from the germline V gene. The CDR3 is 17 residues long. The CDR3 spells CASSQALRITGHTEAFF. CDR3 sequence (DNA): TGCGCCAGCAGCCAAGCCCTTCGAATTACAGGGCACACTGAAGCTTTCTTT.

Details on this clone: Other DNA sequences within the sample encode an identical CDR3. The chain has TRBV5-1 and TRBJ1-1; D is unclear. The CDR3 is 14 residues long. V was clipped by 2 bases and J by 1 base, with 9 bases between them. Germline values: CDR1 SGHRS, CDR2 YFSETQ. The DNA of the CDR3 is TGCGCCAGCAGCTTAGCCGGCGGGAACACTGAAGCTTTCTTT. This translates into CASSLAGGNTEAFF.

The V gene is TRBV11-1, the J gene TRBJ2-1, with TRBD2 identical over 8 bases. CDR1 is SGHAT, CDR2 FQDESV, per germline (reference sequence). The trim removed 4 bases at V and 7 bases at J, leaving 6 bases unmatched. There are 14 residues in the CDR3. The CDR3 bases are TGTGCCAGCAGCTCCGGGGGGGTGAGGAATGAGCAGTTCTTC. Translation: CASSSGGVRNEQFF.

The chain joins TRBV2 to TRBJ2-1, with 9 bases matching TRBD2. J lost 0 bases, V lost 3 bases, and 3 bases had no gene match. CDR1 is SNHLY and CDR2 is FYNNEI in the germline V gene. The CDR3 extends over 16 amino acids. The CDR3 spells CASSDERGDSYNEQFF. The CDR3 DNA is TGTGCCAGCAGTGACGAGCGGGGGGACTCCTACAATGAGCAGTTCTTC.

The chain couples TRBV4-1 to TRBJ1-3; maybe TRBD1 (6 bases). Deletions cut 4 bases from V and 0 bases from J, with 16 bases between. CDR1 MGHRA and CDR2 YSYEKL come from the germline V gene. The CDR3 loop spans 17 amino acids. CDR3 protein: CASSLSSTGSSGNTIYF. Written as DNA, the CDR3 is TGCGCCAGCAGCCTAAGCTCAACAGGGAGCTCTGGAAACACCATATATTTT.

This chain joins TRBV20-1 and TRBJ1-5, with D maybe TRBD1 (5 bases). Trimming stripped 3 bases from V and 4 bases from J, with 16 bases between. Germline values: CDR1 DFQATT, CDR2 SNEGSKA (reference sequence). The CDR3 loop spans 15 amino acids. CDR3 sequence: CSASFGGEGNQPQHF. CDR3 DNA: TGCAGTGCTAGTTTCGGGGGGGAGGGAAATCAGCCCCAGCATTTT.

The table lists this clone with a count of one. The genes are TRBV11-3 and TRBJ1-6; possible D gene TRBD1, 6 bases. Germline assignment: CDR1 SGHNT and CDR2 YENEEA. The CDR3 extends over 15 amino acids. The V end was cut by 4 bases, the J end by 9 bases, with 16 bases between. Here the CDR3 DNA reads TGTGCCAGCAGCTCAGAAACAGGGATTGGTTCACCCCTCCACTTT. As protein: CASSSETGIGSPLHF.

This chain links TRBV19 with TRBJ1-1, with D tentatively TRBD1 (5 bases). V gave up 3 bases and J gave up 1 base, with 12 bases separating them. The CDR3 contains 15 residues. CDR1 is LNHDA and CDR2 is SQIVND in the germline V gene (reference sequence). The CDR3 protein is CASSITGGTNTEAFF. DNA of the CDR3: TGTGCCAGTAGTATCACCGGGGGTACGAACACTGAAGCTTTCTTT. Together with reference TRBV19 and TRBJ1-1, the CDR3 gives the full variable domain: DGGITQSPKYLFRKEGQNVTLSCEQNLNHDAMYWYRQDPGQGLRLIYYSQIVNDFQKGDIAEGYSVSREKKESFPLTVTSAQKNPTAFYLCASSITGGTNTEAFFGQGTRLTVV.

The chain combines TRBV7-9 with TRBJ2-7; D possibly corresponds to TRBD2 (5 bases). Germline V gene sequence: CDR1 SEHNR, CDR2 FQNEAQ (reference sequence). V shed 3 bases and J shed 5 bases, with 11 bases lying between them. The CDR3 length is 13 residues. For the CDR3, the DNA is TGTGCCAGCAGCTTTCTCGGGGTAGACGAGCAGTACTTC. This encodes CASSFLGVDEQYF.

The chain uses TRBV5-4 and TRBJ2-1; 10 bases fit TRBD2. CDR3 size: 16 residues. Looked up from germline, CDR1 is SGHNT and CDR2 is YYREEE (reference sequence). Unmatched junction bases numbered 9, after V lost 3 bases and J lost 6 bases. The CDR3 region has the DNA TGTGCCAGCAGCTCCAAAGCGGGGGGGCTTTTCAATGAGCAGTTCTTC. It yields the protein CASSSKAGGLFNEQFF.

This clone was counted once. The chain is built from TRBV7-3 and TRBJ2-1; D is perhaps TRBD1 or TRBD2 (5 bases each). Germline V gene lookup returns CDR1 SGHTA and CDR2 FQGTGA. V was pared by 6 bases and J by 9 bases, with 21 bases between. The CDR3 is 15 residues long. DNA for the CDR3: TGTGCCAGCAGTTCTGTACCCGGTGGGGGTGGTGAGCAGTTCTTC. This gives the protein CASSSVPGGGGEQFF.

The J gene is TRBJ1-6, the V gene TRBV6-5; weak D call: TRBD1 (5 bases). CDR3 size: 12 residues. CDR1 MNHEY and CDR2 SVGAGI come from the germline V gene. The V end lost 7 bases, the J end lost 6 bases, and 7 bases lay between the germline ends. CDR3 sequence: CASTGFNSPLHF. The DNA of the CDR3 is TGTGCCAGCACAGGGTTTAATTCACCCCTCCACTTT.

The CDR3 loop reads CASSKYLEAFF. Here the CDR3 DNA reads TGTGCCAGCAGTAAATATCTTGAAGCTTTCTTT. V and J are TRBV6-5 and TRBJ1-1, with D unresolved. Trimming removed 5 bases from V and 7 bases from J, with 8 bases in between. The CDR3 length is 11 residues. Germline lookup yields CDR1 MNHEY and CDR2 SVGAGI.

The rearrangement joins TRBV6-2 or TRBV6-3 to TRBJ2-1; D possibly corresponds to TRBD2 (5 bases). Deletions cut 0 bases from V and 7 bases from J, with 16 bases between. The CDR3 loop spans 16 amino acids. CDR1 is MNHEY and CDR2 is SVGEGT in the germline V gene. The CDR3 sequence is CASSYSMLVRGNEQFF. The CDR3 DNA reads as TGTGCCAGCAGTTACTCGATGCTAGTTCGAGGGAATGAGCAGTTCTTC.

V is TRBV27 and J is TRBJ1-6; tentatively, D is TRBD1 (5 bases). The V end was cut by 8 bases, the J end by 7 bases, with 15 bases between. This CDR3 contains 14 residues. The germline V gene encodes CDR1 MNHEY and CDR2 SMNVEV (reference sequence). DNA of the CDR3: TGTGCCAGCCGACTAGGACAATGGAATTCACCCCTCCACTTT. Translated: CASRLGQWNSPLHF.

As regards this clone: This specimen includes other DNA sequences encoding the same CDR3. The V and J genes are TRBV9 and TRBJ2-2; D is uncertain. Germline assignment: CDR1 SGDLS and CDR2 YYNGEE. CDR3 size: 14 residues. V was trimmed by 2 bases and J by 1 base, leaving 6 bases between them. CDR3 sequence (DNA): TGTGCCAGCAGCGTTACCGGGAACACCGGGGAGCTGTTTTTT. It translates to CASSVTGNTGELFF.

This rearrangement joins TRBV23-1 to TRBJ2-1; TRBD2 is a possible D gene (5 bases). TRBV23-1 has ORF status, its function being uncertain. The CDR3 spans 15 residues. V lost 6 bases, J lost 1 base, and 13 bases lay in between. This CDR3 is CASRKRVKSYNEQFF. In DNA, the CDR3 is TGCGCCAGCAGGAAGAGGGTCAAGTCCTACAATGAGCAGTTCTTC.